This T cell receptor beta chain stems from a study of shared clonotypes between healthy human individuals. Broader study findings: With few donors, the genetic and exposure-history diversity represented was limited.

Germline V gives CDR1 SNHLY, CDR2 FYNNEI. This CDR3 is 15 amino acids long. A word on this clone: The antigen is undetermined. Mismatch with germline at one junction end may stem from a read error.

The protocol was immunoSEQ multiplex PCR, while the TCRdb copy is restricted to in-frame clones and leaves out a portion. The table lists hundreds of thousands of clones, around 97% of them singletons. This rearrangement joins TRBV2 to TRBJ2-7, with 11 bases aligning to TRBD2. This clonotype originated in a woman in her twenties or thirties in good health. The source material was naive CD4+ T cells sorted from blood. Subset given: CD45RA+ positively selected. CDR3 sequence (DNA): TGTGCCAGCAAAAAACTAGCGGGAGTAACTGGCGAGCAGCACTTC. Its protein is CASKKLAGVTGEQHF.